This T cell receptor beta chain was found in a study of blood T cells in healthy people across ages (dated by TCRdb to between 2014 and 2017). Some background on the complete study: Template switching captured roughly one uniquely barcoded TCR beta cDNA molecule per two T cells in model experiments. The donors were split into four age groups: young (average about 16 years), middle-aged (roughly 42), aged (roughly 68) and long-lived (roughly 77). To avoid experimental bias, donors of different ages were spread randomly across the sequencing lanes. Age-related changes in TCR beta repertoire diversity were measured in the study by deep sequencing normalized with unique cDNA molecular identifiers. The study analyzed two additional independent replicas of 1 million unique cDNA reads from the same blood draw for two donors, one aged 18 to 30 and one aged 80 or older.

The full study reports these points: Observed TCR beta diversity correlated strongly with the percentage of naive T cells measured by flow cytometry. The long-lived group showed more naive CD4+ T cells, fewer expanded clones and increased TCR diversity than the aged group, suggesting age selection. As age increased, observed TCR beta diversity per million T cells dropped in a roughly linear way, and a significant reduction was already evident by age approximately 40. Estimates of total diversity from one million sequenced T cells were regarded as lower bounds and underestimates. The CMV infection status of donors was not known, potentially confounding age-related changes in expanded clonotypes. Bulk unsorted PBMC profiling prevented conclusive comparison of naive and antigen-experienced compartments.

Libraries came from 5' RACE. Data came from an Illumina HiSeq 2500. A second PCR of about 6 to 12 cycles was run with a J-beta primer mix and a sample-barcoded 5' primer. A template-switch 5' adaptor carrying 12 random nucleotides introduced a unique molecular identifier onto each TCR beta cDNA molecule. Each sample yielded at least 3 million CDR3-containing paired-end reads. All of the RNA was converted into first-strand cDNA using the Mint cDNA synthesis kit, with a TRBC-specific oligonucleotide serving as the primer. Following uracil-DNA glycosylase treatment, a first 18-cycle PCR with universal primers M1SS and BC2_uni_R was performed on all cDNA. For the original study's pipeline: Each sample was normalized by randomly selecting 1 million high-quality reads, each carrying a distinct molecular identifier. Instead of being binned into consensus sequences, reads that shared molecular identifiers were thrown out. MiTCR, with a Q25 quality threshold and the strictest error-elimination algorithm, was used for CDR3 identification, clonotype clustering and error correction. A nonparametric unseen species model with Euler transformation was used to estimate lower-bound total TCR beta diversity. The public reads were reprocessed in TCRdb via fastp at Q25 and MiXCR, keeping in-frame beta chains. Entries that share a CDR3 protein sequence are merged under the most common genes and DNA. The V and J calls come from TCRdb's annotation, not from the publication. Within this sample are about 940,000 distinct CDR3 sequences, with under 50% of them counted one time only. The top ten hold 13% of the sample.

This clonotype was observed a few times. Its antigen is not yet known. Base qualities are not at hand, and no much larger clone is one base apart. At the junction V is shortened by 3 bases and J by 6 bases, with 9 bases in between. Reading the germline V gene (reference sequence) gives CDR1 SEHNR and CDR2 FQNEAQ. Including cysteine and phenylalanine, the CDR3 has 14 amino acids. Just CDR3 DNA is preserved here, 42 bases in frame from base 1. The donors were under 40 Caucasian individuals from Russia, aged about 6 to 100 years, who were systemically healthy. Ten milliliters of peripheral blood were drawn from each donor into EDTA-treated Vacutainer tubes. Ficoll-Paque density-gradient centrifugation was used to isolate PBMCs, with at least 6.5 million per sample. Total RNA was extracted from PBMCs with Trizol reagent, with at least 6 micrograms obtained per sample. For every donor, flow cytometry on a PBMC aliquot measured the percentage of naive CD45RAhigh/CD27high T cells.

The receptor chain draws on TRBV7-9 and TRBJ1-6, with the D gene too uncertain to name. The sequence derives from a man aged 30 to 45 in good health. The source material was blood. The DNA is as follows: TGTGCCAGCAGCTTGGGTAACCCTAATTCACCCCTCCACTTT. Translated, it reads CASSLGNPNSPLHF. With the rest looked up from the reference TRBV7-9 and TRBJ1-6 genes rather than sequenced, the full variable domain is DTGVSQNPRHKITKRGQNVTFRCDPISEHNRLYWYRQTLGQGPEFLTYFQNEAQLEKSRLLSDRFSAERPKGSFSTLEIQRTEQGDSAMYLCASSLGNPNSPLHFGNGTRLTVT.